The next 8 T cell receptor beta chains were all read from a single sample in a study of T cell responses to AZD1222 COVID-19 vaccine. Data came from immunoSEQ multiplex PCR; TCRdb stores just in-frame clones and leaves some out. The top ten clones hold about a tenth of a sample with almost 55,000 clones, 80% to 90% of them seen once. Sequencing used peripheral blood, obtained on day 0 of AZD1222 vaccination. These receptors originate from an adult in good health.

The CDR3 bases are TGTGCCAGTGCAGGGAGGGCCTACGAGCAGTACTTC. Residues: CASAGRAYEQYF. The chain carries TRBV28 and TRBJ2-7, with 7 positions matching TRBD2. The CDR3 extends over 12 amino acids. CDR1 is MDHEN and CDR2 is SYDVKM in the germline V gene. J gave up 2 bases and V 9 bases, and 4 bases lay outside the gene matches.

The rearrangement links TRBV5-1 to TRBJ1-2; 10 bases map to TRBD1. The CDR3 is made up of 15 amino acids. Germline V lookup: CDR1 SGHRS, CDR2 YFSETQ. J lost 4 bases, V lost 0 bases, and 3 bases had no gene match. This chain's CDR3 is CASSLGDRGGYGYTF. CDR3 DNA sequence: TGCGCCAGCAGCTTGGGGGACAGGGGAGGCTATGGCTACACCTTC.

This rearrangement joins TRBV7-8 to TRBJ2-7, with D unclear. Trimming took 5 bases from V and 3 from J, leaving 8 bases between them. The germline V gene has CDR1 SGHVS and CDR2 FQNEAQ. CDR3 length: 12 amino acids. CDR3 nucleotides: TGTGCCAGCAGCCTCACACGCTACGAGCAGTACTTC. It specifies CASSLTRYEQYF. Full variable domain (remainder filled in from reference TRBV7-8 and TRBJ2-7): GAGVSQSPRYKVAKRGQDVALRCDPISGHVSLFWYQQALGQGPEFLTYFQNEAQLDKSGLPSDRFFAERPEGSVSTLKIQRTQQEDSAVYLCASSLTRYEQYFGPGTRLTVT.

This sequence joins TRBV5-4 and TRBJ2-2; 8 bases agree with TRBD1. Losses at the gene ends were 4 bases for V and 6 bases for J; bases not matched to a gene: 2. The CDR3 sequence is 13 residues long. The germline V gene encodes CDR1 SGHNT and CDR2 YYREEE (reference sequence). The CDR3 region is CASSPQGAGELFF. The CDR3 nucleotides are TGTGCCAGCAGCCCACAGGGGGCCGGGGAGCTGTTTTTT.

V gene TRBV6-5 combines with J gene TRBJ2-6; D not certain. Trimming took 6 bases from V and 0 from J, leaving 3 bases between them. In germline, CDR1 is MNHEY, CDR2 SVGAGI. CDR3 size: 13 residues. The CDR3 coding sequence is TGTGCCAGCAGACGCTCTGGGGCCAACGTCCTGACTTTC. Translating gives CASRRSGANVLTF.

V usage is TRBV20-1 and J usage is TRBJ2-4; D tentatively reads TRBD1 or TRBD2 (6 bases each). Germline values: CDR1 DFQATT, CDR2 SNEGSKA (reference sequence). Trimming stripped 3 bases from V and 8 bases from J, with 17 bases between. The CDR3 length is 14 residues. The CDR3 sequence: CSASLGGPRDIQYF. In nucleotides, the CDR3 is TGCAGTGCTAGTCTCGGGGGCCCTCGTGACATTCAGTACTTC.

This chain connects TRBV18 to TRBJ1-1; 7 bases match TRBD1. The germline V gene has CDR1 KGHSH and CDR2 LQKENI. V lost 3 bases to trimming and J lost 1 base; unmatched junction nucleotides: 2. There are 14 residues in the CDR3. The CDR3 region has the DNA TGTGCCAGCTCACCGAGGGGGCAGAACACTGAAGCTTTCTTT. Protein: CASSPRGQNTEAFF.

V gene TRBV5-4 combines with J gene TRBJ2-7, with no clear D. Germline assignment: CDR1 SGHNT and CDR2 YYREEE (reference sequence). V lost 0 bases, J lost 6 bases, and 10 bases lay in between. The CDR3 extends over 13 amino acids. The CDR3 nucleotides are TGTGCCAGCAGCTTGGTGGGTGAACGCGAGCAGTACTTC. It yields the protein CASSLVGEREQYF. The variable domain in full, completed from reference TRBV5-4 and TRBJ2-7, reads ETGVTQSPTHLIKTRGQQVTLRCSSQSGHNTVSWYQQALGQGPQFIFQYYREEENGRGNFPPRFSGLQFPNYSSELNVNALELDDSALYLCASSLVGEREQYFGPGTRLTVT.